The sequence of this T cell receptor (beta chain) was determined in a study of CXCR3-negative and CXCR3-positive naive CD8 T cells. Background on the study: Libraries each contributed about 1.5 +/- 0.3 million TRB reads, for around 140 million in total.

5' RACE with UMI labels generated the TRB cDNA libraries. Using the 5' RACE reads, TCRdb records one entry per CDR3 protein without DNA. The record lists some 60,000 distinct CDR3 sequences, of which the ten most abundant hold 0.5% to 0.6%. Whole-study results and caveats: Comparison of naive CXCR3-negative and CXCR3-positive cells revealed similar TRBV-TRBJ usage, while memory cells differed. For the naive subsets, surface CD5 was similar, and TCR strength was inferred from TRB CDR3 properties. Comparison of naive cells showed more hydrophobic TRB CDR3s in CXCR3-positive than in CXCR3-negative naive cells.

Concerning this clonotype: Its antigen remains unidentified.

Germline V lookup: CDR1 SGHAT, CDR2 FQDESV (reference sequence). This CDR3 region has 17 residues. Every CD8+ subset sample held around 300,000 flow-sorted cells, done in triplicate. Sequencing was carried out using naive CXCR3+ CD8+ T cells from blood. Subset reported: CD45RO-CCR7+CD27+CD95- naive CD8+ T cells expressing CXCR3 (TNR3+). J is TRBJ2-5 and V is TRBV11-1; TCRdb selects TRBD2, and the lack of DNA leaves this call unchecked. The origin of this receptor is a human donor in good health. Some clones in this sample may be carry-over from other donors' samples. CDR3: CASSLLGEQSHQETQYF.